This is a list of T cell receptor beta chains from one sample in a study of shared clonotypes between healthy human individuals. Generated by immunoSEQ multiplex PCR, the TCRdb table keeps only in-frame clones and is missing some. The sample lists some 1.5 million clones, approximately 97% seen once, with approximately 1% in the top ten. Specimen: naive CD4+ T cells sorted from blood. The receptors shown here come from a young man in good health. Both conserved end residues are part of each CDR3. A D gene is named only where the DNA matches it firmly. A clone size is listed for some rows: how often the clone was seen (once, few, many), or a class if it is expanded.

CDR3nt | CDR3aa | v_gene | abundance | j_gene | d_gene
TGTGCCAGCAGTTACGGACTAGCGGGAAACAATGAGCAGTTCTTC | CASSYGLAGNNEQFF | TRBV6-6 | NA | TRBJ2-1 | TRBD2
TGTGCCAGCAGTCCTAGACAGGGACGTCTGACTGAAGCTTTCTTT | CASSPRQGRLTEAFF | TRBV28 | NA | TRBJ1-1 | TRBD1
TGTGCCAGCAGGGGACAAGGTGCGAACGGGGAGCTGTTTTTT | CASRGQGANGELFF | TRBV2 | NA | TRBJ2-2 | NA
TGTGCCAGCAGCCCAGGACCGACTTACTATGGCTACACCTTC | CASSPGPTYYGYTF | TRBV28 | NA | TRBJ1-2 | NA
TGTGCCAGTAGTATGGGTTGGGGGCAGCCCCAGCATTTT | CASSMGWGQPQHF | TRBV19 | NA | TRBJ1-5 | NA
TGTGCCAGCAGCCAAGATCTAGGACAGCCAAGCGGCTTGGAGTACTTC | CASSQDLGQPSGLEYF | TRBV14 | NA | TRBJ2-7 | NA
TGTGCCAGCAGTAGGACCTGGGACAGGGGGATCCAAGAGACCCAGTACTTC | CASSRTWDRGIQETQYF | TRBV9 | once | TRBJ2-5 | TRBD1
TGCGCCACCAACCTTGCGGGAGGGCCGACCGGGGAGCTGTTTTTT | CATNLAGGPTGELFF | TRBV5-1 | once | TRBJ2-2 | TRBD2
TGTGCCAGCTCACCACCGGCCGGGGAGACCCAGTACTTC | CASSPPAGETQYF | TRBV18 | NA | TRBJ2-5 | NA
TGTGCCAGCAGCTTCCCCAGGGGGGGTCCGGTTGATGGGACCCAGTACTTC | CASSFPRGGPVDGTQYF | TRBV11-2 | NA | TRBJ2-5 | NA
TGTGCCAGCAAAGGCAGACACCAAGAGACCCAGTACTTC | CASKGRHQETQYF | TRBV7-2 | NA | TRBJ2-5 | NA
TGTGCCAGCTCAACTACAGGGGGAACGAACACCGGGGAGCTGTTTTTT | CASSTTGGTNTGELFF | TRBV18 | NA | TRBJ2-2 | TRBD1